This TCR beta chain was recovered during a study of regulatory T cells in long-lasting Graves disease. Time point reported: newly diagnosed GD, antithyroid drugs for less than 3 months. With RNA extracted from PBMCs as input, the TCR library was made. Both iRepertoire HTBI primers and Arm-PCR of CDR3 regions were used to build the TCR beta libraries. TCRdb called the multiplex PCR reads again in MiXCR, with one record for every CDR3 protein. The table lists about 620,000 distinct CDR3 sequences, 16% of them singletons, with under 20% in the top ten. CDR3 length equals 15 residues. V dropped 4 bases and J dropped 2; count of bases not matched to a gene: 6. Germline CDR1 is SGHRS and CDR2 is YFSETQ. These data also formed part of another study, on T cells in Graves' hyperthyroidism and ophthalmopathy.

This receptor was identified in a woman aged 30 to 39 with Graves disease. Material: peripheral blood mononuclear cells (PBMCs), obtained at new diagnosis, from a patient treated with antithyroid drugs. This rearrangement joins TRBV5-1 to TRBJ2-1; 7 nucleotides agree with TRBD2. CDR3 DNA: TGCGCCAGCAGCCCCCCCGGACTAGCCTACAATGAGCAGTTCTTC. It encodes CASSPPGLAYNEQFF.